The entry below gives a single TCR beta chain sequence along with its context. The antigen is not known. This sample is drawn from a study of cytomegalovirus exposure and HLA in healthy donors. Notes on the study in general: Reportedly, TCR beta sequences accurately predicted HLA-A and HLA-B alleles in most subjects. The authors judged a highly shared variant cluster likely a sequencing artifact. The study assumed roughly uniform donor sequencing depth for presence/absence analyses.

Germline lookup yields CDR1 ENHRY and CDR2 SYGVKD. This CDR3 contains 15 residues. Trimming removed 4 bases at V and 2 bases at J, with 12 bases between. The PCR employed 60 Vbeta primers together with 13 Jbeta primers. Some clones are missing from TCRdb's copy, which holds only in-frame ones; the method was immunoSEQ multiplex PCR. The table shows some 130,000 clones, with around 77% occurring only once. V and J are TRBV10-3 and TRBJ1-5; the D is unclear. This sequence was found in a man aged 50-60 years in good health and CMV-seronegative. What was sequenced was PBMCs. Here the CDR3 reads CAISAIGEGNQPQHF. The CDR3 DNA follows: TGTGCCATCAGTGCGATCGGGGAGGGCAATCAGCCCCAGCATTTT.